Below, one TCR beta chain is given with its context. The data were taken from a study of blood T cell repertoires in COVID-19. What the recovered Cohort 3 donors had was two negative PCRs, clearance, or symptom resolution. Germline V gene data show CDR1 as MNHEY and CDR2 as SMNVEV (reference sequence). This CDR3 comprises 17 residues. V shed 2 bases and J 0 bases; nucleotides not matched to a gene: 7. Per the original data handling: Quantification of nucleated cells was approximated via reference gene primer amplification. TCRdb keeps only in-frame clones here, not all; method: immunoSEQ multiplex PCR. V, J and clone size are taken as reported in that table, and D and trimming were inferred from the DNA itself. The sample holds nearly 250,000 clones, more than 70% seen once.

The chain carries TRBV27 and TRBJ1-2, with TRBD1 identical over 9 bases. Sequenced material: PBMCs or T cells enriched from blood (not recorded which). The origin of this receptor is a woman aged 45-65 years who had recovered from COVID-19. The CDR3 DNA reads as TGTGCCAGCAGTTTACAGGGACAGGGCGTTGCTAACTATGGCTACACCTTC. Protein sequence: CASSLQGQGVANYGYTF.